The clone carrying this T cell receptor beta chain has more than one count but fewer than ten. The CDR3 has 17 amino acids. CDR1 and CDR2 (germline): SEHNR, FQNEAQ (reference sequence). With V trimmed by 3 bases and J by 0 bases, 7 bases remained unmatched. The data were obtained in a study of T cell responses to AZD1222 COVID-19 vaccine. Measured with immunoSEQ multiplex PCR; TCRdb has only the in-frame clones, and not every one. The sample yields about 130,000 clones, approximately 85% seen once. This sample comprised peripheral blood, obtained 28 days after the second dose of the MenACWY control vaccine. The clonotype was recovered from an adult who received the MenACWY meningococcal vaccine as a control. The chain recombines TRBV7-9 with TRBJ1-2; 10 bases are a match to TRBD1. The CDR3 is CASSLTGGPKANYGYTF. The CDR3 coding sequence is TGTGCCAGCAGCTTGACAGGGGGCCCTAAAGCTAACTATGGCTACACCTTC.